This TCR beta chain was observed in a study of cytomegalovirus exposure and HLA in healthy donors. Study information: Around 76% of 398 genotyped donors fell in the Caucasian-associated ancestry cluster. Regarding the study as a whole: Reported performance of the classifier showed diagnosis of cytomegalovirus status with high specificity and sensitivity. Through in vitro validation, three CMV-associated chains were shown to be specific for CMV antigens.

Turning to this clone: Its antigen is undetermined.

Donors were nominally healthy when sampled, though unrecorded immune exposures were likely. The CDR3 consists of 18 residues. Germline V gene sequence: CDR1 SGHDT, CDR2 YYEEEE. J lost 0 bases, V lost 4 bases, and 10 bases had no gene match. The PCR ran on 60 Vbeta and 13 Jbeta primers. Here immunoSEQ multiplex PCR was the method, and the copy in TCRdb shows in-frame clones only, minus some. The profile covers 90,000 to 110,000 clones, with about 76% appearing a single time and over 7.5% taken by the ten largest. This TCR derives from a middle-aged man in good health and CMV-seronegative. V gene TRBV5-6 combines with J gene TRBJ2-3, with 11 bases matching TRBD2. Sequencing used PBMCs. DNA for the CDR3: TGTGCCAGCAGCCTACCAGGACTAGCGGGCAGGAGCACAGATACGCAGTATTTT. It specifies CASSLPGLAGRSTDTQYF.